The clone carrying this T cell receptor (beta chain) was found a few times. The sample is drawn from a study of T-cell reconstitution after alpha-beta-depleted transplantation in children. Preparation of the TCRbeta library used unique molecular identifiers. MiXCR, run by TCRdb on the PCR reads, gives a single entry per CDR3 protein. The data hold 200,000 to 250,000 distinct CDR3 sequences, with about 9.5% observed a single time. The ends were cut back, 4 bases at V and 5 bases at J, with 12 bases in the middle. The CDR3 length is 14 residues. Germline V lookup: CDR1 MNHNS, CDR2 SASEGT. The sequenced sample was PBMCs from the stem cell graft donor, obtained from the stem cell graft. V usage is TRBV6-1 and J usage is TRBJ1-5; a possible D gene is TRBD1 (5 bases). The sequence derives from a human donor who donated a stem cell graft to a child with acute lymphoblastic leukemia. CDR3 amino acids: CASSGTPHDQPQHF. The DNA of the CDR3 is TGTGCCAGCAGTGGGACACCGCATGATCAGCCCCAGCATTTT.